The sample holds a few counts of the clone carrying this TCR beta chain. Antigen specificity is unknown. The data were obtained in a study of response to subunit inactivated influenza vaccine. Overall study results and limits: Authors proposed each seasonal influenza vaccination draws in few new T cells.

Each CDR3 protein is one row after TCRdb ran MiXCR on the RT-PCR reads. The sample gives approximately 500,000 distinct CDR3 sequences, approximately 14% of which show up once; approximately 12% is in the top ten. The CDR3 covers 13 residues. Trimming removed 4 bases from V and 5 bases from J, with 12 bases in between. Germline CDR1 is SGHRS and CDR2 is YFSETQ. V usage is TRBV5-1 and J usage is TRBJ2-5; no firm D call. The receptor's source is a man aged 50 to 60 who received an inactivated influenza vaccine. This specimen was PBMCs from blood, taken about 13 days after vaccination. CDR3: CASSQLSRETQYF. The CDR3 coding sequence is TGCGCCAGCAGCCAGCTTAGTCGGGAGACCCAGTACTTC.